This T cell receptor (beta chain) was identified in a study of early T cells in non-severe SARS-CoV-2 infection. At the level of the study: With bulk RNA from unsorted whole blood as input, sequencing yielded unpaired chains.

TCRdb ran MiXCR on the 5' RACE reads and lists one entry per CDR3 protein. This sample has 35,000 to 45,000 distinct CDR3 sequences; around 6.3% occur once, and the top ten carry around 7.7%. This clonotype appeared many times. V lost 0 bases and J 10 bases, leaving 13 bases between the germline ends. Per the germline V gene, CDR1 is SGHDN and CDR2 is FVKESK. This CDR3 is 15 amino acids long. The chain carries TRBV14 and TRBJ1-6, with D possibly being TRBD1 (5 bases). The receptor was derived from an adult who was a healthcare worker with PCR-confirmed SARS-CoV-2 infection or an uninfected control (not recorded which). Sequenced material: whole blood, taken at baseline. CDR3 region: CASSQDNGGSSPLHF. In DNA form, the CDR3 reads TGTGCCAGCAGCCAAGATAACGGGGGAAGCTCACCCCTCCACTTT.